What follows is one TCR beta chain and its context. Its antigen is undetermined. These data belong to a study of OX40 agonist ivuxolimab in advanced cancers. Study background: Dose-escalation patients were diagnosed with hepatocellular carcinoma, melanoma, renal cell cancer or head and neck cancer. Study outcomes and limitations: Dose levels from 0.1 to 3.0 mg/kg saw CD4+ and CD8+ blood T cells expand clonally by week 6.

Blood draws occurred at baseline, cycle 4 day 1, and cycle 7 day 1. Clones were sequenced by immunoSEQ multiplex PCR, and TCRdb holds only the in-frame ones, with some missing. The top ten clones hold 0.38% of a sample with about 65,000 clones, roughly 91% of them seen once. Germline assignment: CDR1 LGHNA and CDR2 YNFKEQ. Trimming cost V 1 base and J 0 bases, with 9 bases left between them. The CDR3 spans 15 residues. The chain couples TRBV4-2 to TRBJ1-1; a weak D match, TRBD1 (6 bases). Source: CD4+ or CD8+ T cells sorted from blood, taken in a trial of the OX40 agonist ivuxolimab. The receptor comes from an adult with an advanced solid tumor such as melanoma, head and neck, liver or kidney cancer. Here the CDR3 reads CASSQGTAMNTEAFF. The CDR3 coding sequence is TGTGCCAGCAGCCAAGGGACAGCCATGAACACTGAAGCTTTCTTT.